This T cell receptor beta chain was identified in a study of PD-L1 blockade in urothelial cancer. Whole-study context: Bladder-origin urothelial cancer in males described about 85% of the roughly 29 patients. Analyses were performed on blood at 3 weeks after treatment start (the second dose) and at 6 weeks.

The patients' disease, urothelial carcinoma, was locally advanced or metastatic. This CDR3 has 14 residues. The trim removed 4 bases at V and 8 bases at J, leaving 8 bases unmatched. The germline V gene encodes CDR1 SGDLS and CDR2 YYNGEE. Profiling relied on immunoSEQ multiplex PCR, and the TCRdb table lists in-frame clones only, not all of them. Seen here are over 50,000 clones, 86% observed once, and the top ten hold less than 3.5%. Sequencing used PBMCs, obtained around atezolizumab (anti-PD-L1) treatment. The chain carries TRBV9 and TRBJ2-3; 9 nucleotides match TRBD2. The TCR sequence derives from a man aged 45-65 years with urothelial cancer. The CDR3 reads CASSPGLAGVTQYF. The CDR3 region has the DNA TGTGCCAGCAGCCCAGGATTAGCGGGAGTTACGCAGTATTTT.